The 27 T cell receptor beta chains reported below all come from one sample, sequenced in a study of cytomegalovirus exposure and HLA in healthy donors. Vbeta (60) and Jbeta (13) primers were used in the PCR. Sequenced by immunoSEQ multiplex PCR; TCRdb stores in-frame clones only, minus some. The sample yields 150,000 to 200,000 clones, over 70% seen once. The sequencing input was PBMCs. The receptors come from a man aged 35 to 55 in good health and CMV-seronegative.

This chain links TRBV19 with TRBJ1-3; unclear D gene. Germline CDR1 LNHDA, CDR2 SQIVND (reference sequence). V was shortened by 0 bases and J by 4 bases, with 13 bases between the two germline ends. This CDR3 contains 16 residues. CDR3 sequence reads: CASSIDRRAAGNTIYF. DNA of the CDR3: TGTGCCAGTAGTATAGATCGGAGGGCGGCCGGAAACACCATATATTTT.

The chain carries TRBV9 and TRBJ2-2, with TRBD1 identical over 7 bases. This CDR3 has 16 amino acids. Germline assignment: CDR1 SGDLS and CDR2 YYNGEE. Germline trimming cut 2 bases from V and 6 bases from J; bases unmatched to any gene: 10. CDR3 residues: CASSVRGDRVPGELFF. The CDR3 DNA sequence: TGTGCCAGCAGCGTCAGAGGAGACAGGGTCCCCGGGGAGCTGTTTTTT.

This clone was counted only a few times. J is TRBJ2-7 and V is TRBV18; 8 nucleotides line up with TRBD2. The germline gives CDR1 KGHSH, CDR2 LQKENI. The CDR3 sequence is 15 residues long. V trimming: 6 bases; J trimming: 1 base; junction bases outside the gene matches: 8. The CDR3 reads CASSPALAGSYEQYF. CDR3 nucleotide sequence: TGTGCCAGCTCCCCTGCCTTAGCGGGGTCCTACGAGCAGTACTTC.

CDR3 nucleotides: TGTGCCAGCAGTTTGGTAGGAGGGAACTCCTACGAGCAGTACTTC. Its translation: CASSLVGGNSYEQYF. The chain joins TRBV28 to TRBJ2-7, with D perhaps TRBD2 (6 bases). The germline CDR1 and CDR2 sequences are MDHEN and SYDVKM. The CDR3 consists of 15 residues. V lost 3 bases to trimming and J lost 0 bases, with 12 bases between them.

The chain's CDR3 is CASSQPDEQYF. The DNA for the CDR3 is TGTGCCAGCAGCCAGCCGGACGAGCAGTACTTC. V is TRBV14 and J is TRBJ2-7; D remains unclear. The CDR3 spans 11 residues. Trimming pared 3 bases from V and 5 bases from J, leaving 5 bases between. CDR1 is SGHDN, CDR2 FVKESK, per germline.

The V call is TRBV5-6, the J call TRBJ2-7; 9 nucleotides align to TRBD1. The junction had 9 bases not matched to a gene; V was cut back by 4 bases and J by 1 base. Germline V gene lookup returns CDR1 SGHDT and CDR2 YYEEEE. The CDR3 runs to 16 residues. The CDR3 DNA reads TGTGCCAGCAGCGTCCGACAGGGGGTAAAGTCCTACGAGCAGTACTTC. It specifies CASSVRQGVKSYEQYF.

V gene TRBV11-2 combines with J gene TRBJ2-5; TRBD2 matches at 10 bases. V lost 6 bases to trimming and J lost 2 bases; unmatched junction nucleotides: 6. Looked up from germline, CDR1 is SGHAT and CDR2 is FQNNGV. CDR3 length equals 15 residues. CDR3 coding DNA: TGTGCCAGCAGTTGGAGCGGGGGGGCGCAAGAGACCCAGTACTTC. The encoded protein is CASSWSGGAQETQYF.

The chain couples TRBV5-4 to TRBJ2-1; D possibly corresponds to TRBD2 (5 bases). CDR1 SGHNT and CDR2 YYREEE come from the germline V gene (reference sequence). The CDR3 is 14 amino acids. Trimming pared 2 bases from V and 7 bases from J, leaving 13 bases between. CDR3 loop: CASSFRTSQNEQFF. CDR3 nucleotides: TGTGCCAGCAGCTTCAGGACTTCGCAGAATGAGCAGTTCTTC.

The chain couples TRBV7-7 to TRBJ1-1, with no clear D. Germline CDR1 SSHAT, CDR2 FNYEAQ (reference sequence). V was pared by 5 bases and J by 6 bases, with 13 bases between. CDR3 length: 13 amino acids. CDR3 bases: TGTGCCAGCAGCCCAGCGGCAGGCGCTGAAGCTTTCTTT. Translation: CASSPAAGAEAFF.

V is TRBV5-1 and J is TRBJ2-7; TRBD2 is a possible D gene (5 bases). Germline CDR1 reads SGHRS; CDR2 reads YFSETQ. Deletions cut 4 bases from V and 0 bases from J, with 20 bases between. There are 17 residues in the CDR3. In nucleotides, the CDR3 is TGCGCCAGCAGCCCCTTAAAGCCCCGCACTAGCTCCTACGAGCAGTACTTC. Protein product: CASSPLKPRTSSYEQYF.

The genes are TRBV27 and TRBJ2-7; 8 bases align to TRBD1. V dropped 4 bases and J dropped 5; count of bases not matched to a gene: 7. Germline V CDR1 and CDR2: MNHEY, SMNVEV (reference sequence). The CDR3 length is 14 residues. CDR3 nucleotides: TGTGCCAGCAGTTCCTTGGGACAGGTCCACGAGCAGTACTTC. This encodes CASSSLGQVHEQYF.

This chain links TRBV7-9 with TRBJ2-1; the match to TRBD2 covers 9 bases. The germline V gene encodes CDR1 SEHNR and CDR2 FQNEAQ (reference sequence). The CDR3 spans 15 residues. The junction had 5 bases not matched to a gene; V was cut back by 1 base and J by 7 bases. The CDR3 reads CASSLGAGGGNEQFF. Written as DNA, the CDR3 is TGTGCCAGCAGCTTAGGGGCGGGAGGGGGTAATGAGCAGTTCTTC.

A single count supports this clone. The chain couples TRBV6-5 to TRBJ2-2; the D gene is possibly TRBD1 (8 bases). CDR1 and CDR2 from the germline V gene are MNHEY and SVGAGI. The CDR3 sequence is 14 residues long. V lost 7 bases to trimming and J lost 7 bases, with 16 bases between them. The CDR3 region is CASIQTGGGGELFF. The CDR3 DNA follows: TGTGCCAGCATTCAAACAGGGGGGGGCGGGGAGCTGTTTTTT.

The chain couples TRBV7-9 to TRBJ1-5, with 7 positions matching TRBD1. The CDR3 length is 17 residues. J was trimmed by 0 bases and V by 3 bases; bases with no gene match: 8. Germline V gives CDR1 SEHNR, CDR2 FQNEAQ (reference sequence). The CDR3 reads CASSFGAGGNSNQPQHF. The DNA for the CDR3 is TGTGCCAGCAGCTTTGGGGCAGGGGGAAATAGCAATCAGCCCCAGCATTTT.

This clone has only one observation. The chain has TRBV2 and TRBJ2-5, with 7 bases that match TRBD1. This CDR3 is 14 amino acids long. Per germline, CDR1 SNHLY and CDR2 FYNNEI. J lost 2 bases, V lost 6 bases, and 6 bases had no gene match. CDR3 loop: CASRQGTAQETQYF. The DNA of the CDR3 is TGTGCCAGCAGACAGGGGACGGCTCAAGAGACCCAGTACTTC. Using reference TRBV2 and TRBJ2-5 for the parts outside the CDR3, the full variable domain is EPEVTQTPSHQVTQMGQEVILRCVPISNHLYFYWYRQILGQKVEFLVSFYNNEISEKSEIFDDQFSVERPDGSNFTLKIRSTKLEDSAMYFCASRQGTAQETQYFGPGTRLLVL.

The V call is TRBV9, the J call TRBJ2-7, with 8 positions matching TRBD2. V lost 2 bases and J lost 6; bases outside the gene matches: 10. This CDR3 contains 15 residues. Germline assignment: CDR1 SGDLS and CDR2 YYNGEE. CDR3 sequence: CASSVSGGPYGEQYF. CDR3 coding DNA: TGTGCCAGCAGCGTGTCGGGAGGGCCTTACGGCGAGCAGTACTTC.

The J gene is TRBJ1-1, the V gene TRBV5-1; D possibly corresponds to TRBD1 (5 bases). The CDR3 covers 16 residues. Germline V gene data show CDR1 as SGHRS and CDR2 as YFSETQ. Trimming shortened V by 4 bases and J by 0 bases, and 16 bases separated the two germline ends. The CDR3 protein is CASSPRGQRVNTEAFF. The CDR3 DNA sequence: TGCGCCAGCAGCCCGAGAGGACAAAGGGTGAACACTGAAGCTTTCTTT. Drawing the rest from reference TRBV5-1 and TRBJ1-1, the complete variable domain is KAGVTQTPRYLIKTRGQQVTLSCSPISGHRSVSWYQQTPGQGLQFLFEYFSETQRNKGNFPGRFSGRQFSNSRSEMNVSTLELGDSALYLCASSPRGQRVNTEAFFGQGTRLTVV.

V gene TRBV7-9 combines with J gene TRBJ2-7; TRBD1 matches 7 bases. This CDR3 has 14 residues. CDR1 and CDR2 (germline): SEHNR, FQNEAQ (reference sequence). V lost 5 bases to trimming and J lost 5 bases; unmatched junction nucleotides: 9. The CDR3 DNA reads TGTGCCAGCAGCCTCGACAGGGTAGGAGACGAGCAGTACTTC. Protein: CASSLDRVGDEQYF.

CDR3 sequence: CAISESTGNTYEQYF. CDR3 bases: TGTGCCATCAGTGAATCGACGGGAAATACCTACGAGCAGTACTTC. This chain connects TRBV10-3 to TRBJ2-7; tentative D call: TRBD2 (5 bases). Between the trimmed V and J ends, which lost 3 bases and 2 bases, there was a span of 14 bases. The CDR3 is made up of 15 amino acids. Germline-derived CDR1 and CDR2 are ENHRY and SYGVKD.

As to this clone: Distinct nucleotide sequences in the sample also encode this CDR3. V usage is TRBV29-1 and J usage is TRBJ1-1; weak D call: TRBD1 (6 bases). The V end was cut by 7 bases, the J end by 2 bases, with 17 bases between. There are 14 residues in the CDR3. Germline CDR1 and CDR2: SQVTM and ANQGSEA. The CDR3 nucleotides are TGCAGCGCTTCACGGGGGGGCGGAAACACTGAAGCTTTCTTT. Encoded protein: CSASRGGGNTEAFF.

About this clone itself: Other DNA sequences in the sample encode the same CDR3. The CDR3 nucleotides are TGTGCCAGCACCCGGGACAGGGCCTACGAGCAGTACTTC. It yields the protein CASTRDRAYEQYF. The chain couples TRBV7-2 to TRBJ2-7; 9 nucleotides match TRBD1. Germline CDR1 and CDR2: SGHTA and FQGNSA. After removal of 7 bases from V and 2 bases from J, the junction contained 3 bases not matched to a gene. The CDR3 runs to 13 residues.

The gene calls are TRBV9 and TRBJ2-4; 7 bases fit TRBD1. Germline CDR1 reads SGDLS; CDR2 reads YYNGEE. This CDR3 is 18 amino acids long. The V and J ends lost 3 bases and 4 bases, in that order; junction bases with no gene match: 16. The CDR3 loop is CASSAQPDTGTAKNIQYF. CDR3 DNA: TGTGCCAGCAGCGCCCAGCCGGATACCGGGACAGCGAAAAACATTCAGTACTTC.

The rearrangement uses TRBV18 and TRBJ2-7; 10 bases agree with TRBD2. Germline CDR1 reads KGHSH; CDR2 reads LQKENI. The CDR3 runs to 15 residues. The trim removed 1 base at V and 5 bases at J, leaving 5 bases unmatched. CDR3: CASSPRLAGEHEQYF. The DNA for the CDR3 is TGTGCCAGCTCACCACGGCTAGCGGGAGAGCACGAGCAGTACTTC.

Only one count was recorded for this clone. The V and J genes are TRBV6-5 and TRBJ2-1, with D hard to call. This CDR3 has 14 residues. V shed 2 bases and J shed 7 bases, with 12 bases lying between them. Germline V gives CDR1 MNHEY, CDR2 SVGAGI. The CDR3 region is CASSYGTKMNEQFF. The DNA for the CDR3 is TGTGCCAGCAGTTACGGAACTAAAATGAATGAGCAGTTCTTC.

The J gene is TRBJ2-7, the V gene TRBV19; 10 bases are shared with TRBD2. The V segment lost 8 bases and the J segment 5 bases; nucleotides outside the gene matches: 18. The CDR3 extends over 17 amino acids. The germline V gene encodes CDR1 LNHDA and CDR2 SQIVND (reference sequence). The CDR3 DNA reads TGTGCCAGTCAAGCGGAGATTGCGGCTAGCGGGAGAAACGAGCAGTACTTC. Residues: CASQAEIAASGRNEQYF. Full variable domain (remainder filled in from reference TRBV19 and TRBJ2-7): DGGITQSPKYLFRKEGQNVTLSCEQNLNHDAMYWYRQDPGQGLRLIYYSQIVNDFQKGDIAEGYSVSREKKESFPLTVTSAQKNPTAFYLCASQAEIAASGRNEQYFGPGTRLTVT.

The chain joins TRBV13 to TRBJ1-4; no firm D call. This CDR3 has 15 residues. Trimming shortened V by 4 bases and J by 2 bases, and 11 bases separated the two germline ends. Germline V gene data show CDR1 as PRHDT and CDR2 as FYEKMQ (reference sequence). The CDR3 sequence is CASSSSEVTNEKLFF. The CDR3, as DNA: TGTGCCAGCAGCTCCTCGGAGGTGACTAATGAAAAACTGTTTTTT.

The rearrangement joins TRBV4-3 to TRBJ2-1, with TRBD1 matching 8 bases. V gave up 0 bases and J gave up 8 bases; unmatched junction bases: 9. Germline V gives CDR1 LGHNA, CDR2 YSLEER. The CDR3 totals 16 residues. The CDR3 sequence is CASSQDLGDRQDEQFF. CDR3 DNA: TGCGCCAGCAGCCAAGATCTGGGGGACAGGCAGGATGAGCAGTTCTTC.